Detailed here is one TCR beta chain. Its antigen is undetermined. Researchers ran the PCR with 60 Vbeta and 13 Jbeta primers. Measured with immunoSEQ multiplex PCR; TCRdb has only the in-frame clones, and not every one. The top ten hold 2.7% of the sample, which has about 120,000 clones, 60% to 85% seen once. Germline CDR1 and CDR2: LGHNA and YSLEER. The V and J ends lost 2 bases and 1 base respectively, with 11 bases between them. The CDR3 is made up of 15 amino acids. These data come from a study of cytomegalovirus exposure and HLA in healthy donors. Study context: Unique TCR beta sequences numbering around 110 million came from approximately 180 million T cells in an earlier analysis. Study-wide findings and caveats: Later work found that TCR association rates differed between HLA loci; DRB1 had the most and HLA-C the fewest. Cytomegalovirus status was reportedly diagnosed by the classifier with high sensitivity and specificity. Later analysis revealed greater clonal expansion in HLA-associated TCR beta chains than in equally common others.

Sequenced: PBMCs. This chain links TRBV4-3 with TRBJ1-1; D gene unclear. The sequence derives from a woman in her forties in good health and CMV-seropositive. The CDR3 DNA follows: TGCGCCAGCAGCCAACATGGGCGTTGGAACACTGAAGCTTTCTTT. Translating it yields CASSQHGRWNTEAFF.